This note documents a single TCR beta chain sequence. These data come from a study of early stage breast cancer tumors. The CDR3 totals 13 residues. V was clipped by 2 bases and J by 2 bases, with 7 bases between them. Germline V gene lookup returns CDR1 ENHRY and CDR2 SYGVKD. TCRdb's copy holds only in-frame clones and misses some; the assay was immunoSEQ multiplex PCR. This table has around 50,000 clones, about 80% appearing once. The clonotype was recovered from a person in their fifties or sixties with breast cancer. The chain employs TRBV10-3 and TRBJ2-7, with no clear D. The sample comprised blood. In DNA form, the CDR3 reads TGTGCCATCAGTGAGCGACAAACCTACGAGCAGTACTTC. Translated, it gives CAISERQTYEQYF.